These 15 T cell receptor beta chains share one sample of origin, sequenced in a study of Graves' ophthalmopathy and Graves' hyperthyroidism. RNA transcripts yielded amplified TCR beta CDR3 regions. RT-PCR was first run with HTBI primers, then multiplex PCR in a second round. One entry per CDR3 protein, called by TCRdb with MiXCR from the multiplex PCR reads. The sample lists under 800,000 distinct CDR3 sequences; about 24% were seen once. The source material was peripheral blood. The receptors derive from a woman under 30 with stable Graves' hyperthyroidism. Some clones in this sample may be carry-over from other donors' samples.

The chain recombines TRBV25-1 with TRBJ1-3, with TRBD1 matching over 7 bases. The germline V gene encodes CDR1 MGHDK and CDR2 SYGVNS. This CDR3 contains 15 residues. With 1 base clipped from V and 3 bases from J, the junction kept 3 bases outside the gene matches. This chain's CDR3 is CASSESWDSGNTIYF. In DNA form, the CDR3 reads TGTGCCAGCAGTGAATCGTGGGACAGTGGAAACACCATATATTTT. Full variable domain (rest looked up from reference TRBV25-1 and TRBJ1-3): EADIYQTPRYLVIGTGKKITLECSQTMGHDKMYWYQQDPGMELHLIHYSYGVNSTEKGDLSSESTVSRIRTEHFPLTLESARPSHTSQYLCASSESWDSGNTIYFGEGSWLTVV.

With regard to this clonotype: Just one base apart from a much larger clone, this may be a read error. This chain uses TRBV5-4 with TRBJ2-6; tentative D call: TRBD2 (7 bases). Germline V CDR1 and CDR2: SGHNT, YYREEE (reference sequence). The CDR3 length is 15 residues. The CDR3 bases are TGTGCCAGCAGCTTTAGGGGGGGTGGGGCCTACGTCCTGACTTTC. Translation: CASSFRGGGAYVLTF.

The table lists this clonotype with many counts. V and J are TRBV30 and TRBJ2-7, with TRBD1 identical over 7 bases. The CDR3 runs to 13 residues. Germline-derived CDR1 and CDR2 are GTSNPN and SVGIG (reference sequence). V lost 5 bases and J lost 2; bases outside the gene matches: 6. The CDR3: CAWGQALPYEQYF. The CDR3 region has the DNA TGTGCCTGGGGACAGGCCCTTCCCTACGAGCAGTACTTC.

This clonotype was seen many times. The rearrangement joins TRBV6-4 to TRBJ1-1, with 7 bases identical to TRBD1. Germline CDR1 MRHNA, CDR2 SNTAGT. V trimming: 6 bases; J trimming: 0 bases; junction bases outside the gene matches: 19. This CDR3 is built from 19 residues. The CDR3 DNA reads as TGTGCCAGCAGAACAAGGGGACAGACAAACCTTTACATGAACACTGAAGCTTTCTTT. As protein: CASRTRGQTNLYMNTEAFF.

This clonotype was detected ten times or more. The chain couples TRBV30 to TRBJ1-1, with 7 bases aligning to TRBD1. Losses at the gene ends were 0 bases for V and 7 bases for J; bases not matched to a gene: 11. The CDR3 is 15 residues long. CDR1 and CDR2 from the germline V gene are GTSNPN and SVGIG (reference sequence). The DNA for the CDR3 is TGTGCCTGGAGTGTGAGGGACAGCCGGTTAAGTGAAGCTTTCTTT. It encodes CAWSVRDSRLSEAFF.

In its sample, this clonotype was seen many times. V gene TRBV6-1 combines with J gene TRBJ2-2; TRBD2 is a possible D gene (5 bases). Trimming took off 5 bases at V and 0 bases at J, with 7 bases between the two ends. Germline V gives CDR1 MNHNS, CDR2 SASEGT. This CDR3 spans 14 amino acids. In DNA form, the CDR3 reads TGTGCCAGCAGTCAGGACTCGAACACCGGGGAGCTGTTTTTT. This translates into CASSQDSNTGELFF.

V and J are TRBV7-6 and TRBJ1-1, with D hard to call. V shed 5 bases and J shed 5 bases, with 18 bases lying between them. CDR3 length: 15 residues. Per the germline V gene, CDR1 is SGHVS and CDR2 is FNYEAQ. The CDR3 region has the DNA TGTGCCAGCAGCCCTGAACCCAAAGCGAAAACTGAAGCTTTCTTT. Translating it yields CASSPEPKAKTEAFF. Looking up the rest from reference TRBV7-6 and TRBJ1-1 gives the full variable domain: GAGVSQSPRYKVTKRGQDVALRCDPISGHVSLYWYRQALGQGPEFLTYFNYEAQQDKSGLPNDRFSAERPEGSISTLTIQRTEQRDSAMYRCASSPEPKAKTEAFFGQGTRLTVV.

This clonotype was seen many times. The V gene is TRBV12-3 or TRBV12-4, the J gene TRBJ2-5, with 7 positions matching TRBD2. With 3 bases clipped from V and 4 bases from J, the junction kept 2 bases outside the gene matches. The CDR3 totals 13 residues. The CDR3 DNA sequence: TGTGCCAGCAGTTTCTCGGGAGGAGAGACCCAGTACTTC. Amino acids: CASSFSGGETQYF.

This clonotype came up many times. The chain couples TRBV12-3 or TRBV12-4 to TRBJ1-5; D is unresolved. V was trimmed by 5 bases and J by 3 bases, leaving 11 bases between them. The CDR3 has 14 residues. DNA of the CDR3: TGTGCCAGCAGTGGACCTACCCCCAATCAGCCCCAGCATTTT. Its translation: CASSGPTPNQPQHF.

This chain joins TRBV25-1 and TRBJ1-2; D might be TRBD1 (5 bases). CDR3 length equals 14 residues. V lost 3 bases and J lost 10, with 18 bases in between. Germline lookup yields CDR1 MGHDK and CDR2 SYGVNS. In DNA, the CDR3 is TGTGCCAGCAGTGAGGGGGGGGTAATCAGTACCTACACCTTC. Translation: CASSEGGVISTYTF.

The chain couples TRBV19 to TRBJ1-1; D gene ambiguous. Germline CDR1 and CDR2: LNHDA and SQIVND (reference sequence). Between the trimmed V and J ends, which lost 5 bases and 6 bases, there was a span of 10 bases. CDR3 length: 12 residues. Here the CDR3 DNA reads TGTGCCAGTAGTGCCGGGATAGCTGAAGCTTTCTTT. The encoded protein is CASSAGIAEAFF. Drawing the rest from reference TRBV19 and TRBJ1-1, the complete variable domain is DGGITQSPKYLFRKEGQNVTLSCEQNLNHDAMYWYRQDPGQGLRLIYYSQIVNDFQKGDIAEGYSVSREKKESFPLTVTSAQKNPTAFYLCASSAGIAEAFFGQGTRLTVV.

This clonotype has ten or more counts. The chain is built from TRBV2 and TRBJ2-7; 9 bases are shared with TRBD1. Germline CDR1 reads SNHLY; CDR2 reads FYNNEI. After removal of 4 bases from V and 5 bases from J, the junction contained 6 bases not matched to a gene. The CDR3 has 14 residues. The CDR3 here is CASSVGQGQDEQYF. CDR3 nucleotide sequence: TGTGCCAGCAGTGTAGGACAGGGGCAAGACGAGCAGTACTTC.

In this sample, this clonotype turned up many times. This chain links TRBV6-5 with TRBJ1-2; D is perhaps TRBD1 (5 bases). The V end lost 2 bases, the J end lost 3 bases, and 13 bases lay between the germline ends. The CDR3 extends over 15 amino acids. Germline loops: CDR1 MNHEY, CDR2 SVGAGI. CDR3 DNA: TGTGCCAGCAGTTACGACATGACAGATTACTATGGCTACACCTTC. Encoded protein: CASSYDMTDYYGYTF.

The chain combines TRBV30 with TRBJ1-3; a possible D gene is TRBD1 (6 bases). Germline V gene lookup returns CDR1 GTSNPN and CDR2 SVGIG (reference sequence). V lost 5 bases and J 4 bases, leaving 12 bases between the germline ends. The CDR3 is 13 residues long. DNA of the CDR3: TGTGCCTGGGAACAGGGAGCCGGAAACACCATATATTTT. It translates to CAWEQGAGNTIYF.

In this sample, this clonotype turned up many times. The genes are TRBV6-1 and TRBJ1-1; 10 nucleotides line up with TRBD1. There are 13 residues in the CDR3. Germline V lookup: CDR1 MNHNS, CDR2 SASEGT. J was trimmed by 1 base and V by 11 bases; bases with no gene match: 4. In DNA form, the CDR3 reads TGTGCCCACGGGACAGGGGAGAACACTGAAGCTTTCTTT. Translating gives CAHGTGENTEAFF.